The rows below give T cell receptor beta chains drawn from one sample of a study of OX40 agonist ivuxolimab in advanced cancers. Here immunoSEQ multiplex PCR was the method, and the copy in TCRdb shows in-frame clones only, minus some. The profile shows tens of thousands of clones, 80% to 90% of them singletons. The sequencing here drew on CD4+ or CD8+ T cells sorted from blood, taken in a trial of the OX40 agonist ivuxolimab. The receptors derive from an adult with an advanced solid tumor such as melanoma, head and neck, liver or kidney cancer. CDR3s include the opening cysteine and the closing phenylalanine or tryptophan. The D gene is left open where the match is weak. Clone size is given for some rows only: seen once, a few or many times, or a class if the clone is expanded.

d_call	v_call	clone_size	j_call	cdr3_aa	cdr3_nt
TRBD1	TRBV29-1	.	TRBJ2-1	CSTDETGGNEQFF	TGCAGCACCGATGAGACAGGGGGCAATGAGCAGTTCTTC
TRBD2	TRBV4-2	.	TRBJ2-7	CASSFLSSGREEQYF	TGTGCCAGCAGCTTCCTTAGTAGCGGGAGGGAAGAGCAGTACTTC
.	TRBV6-5	.	TRBJ2-6	CASSSLIGANVLTF	TGTGCCAGCAGTTCCCTCATTGGGGCCAACGTCCTGACTTTC
.	TRBV4-1	.	TRBJ1-1	CASSQIGQKNTEAFF	TGCGCCAGCAGCCAAATAGGGCAGAAGAACACTGAAGCTTTCTTT
TRBD2	TRBV19	.	TRBJ2-2	CASSVTAGSTGELFF	TGTGCCAGTAGTGTCACAGCGGGAAGCACCGGGGAGCTGTTTTTT
.	TRBV6-5	.	TRBJ2-1	CASSTTSYNEQFF	TGTGCCAGCAGCACGACTAGCTACAATGAGCAGTTCTTC
.	TRBV6-5	few	TRBJ1-5	CASSPTVSNQPQHF	TGTGCCAGCAGTCCCACGGTTAGCAATCAGCCCCAGCATTTT
.	TRBV21-1	.	TRBJ1-1	CASSKVYHGNTEAFF	TGTGCCAGCAGCAAAGTTTACCACGGGAACACTGAAGCTTTCTTT
.	TRBV4-1	.	TRBJ2-2	CASSQGGETGELFF	TGCGCCAGCAGCCAAGGAGGGGAGACCGGGGAGCTGTTTTTT
.	TRBV27	.	TRBJ2-7	CASSLITGEQYF	TGTGCCAGCAGTTTAATTACAGGAGAGCAGTACTTC
.	TRBV4-3	.	TRBJ1-6	CASSQDAILFNSPLHF	TGCGCCAGCAGCCAAGACGCTATACTATTTAATTCACCCCTCCACTTT
TRBD2	TRBV6-5	.	TRBJ2-7	CASSYGSGGEQYF	TGTGCCAGCAGTTACGGCTCGGGAGGCGAGCAGTACTTC
.	TRBV28	.	TRBJ1-5	CASSLTGFGNQPQHF	TGTGCCAGCAGTTTGACGGGATTTGGCAATCAGCCCCAGCATTTT
TRBD1	TRBV6-1	.	TRBJ1-2	CASSEDTGVFYGYTF	TGTGCCAGCAGTGAAGACACAGGGGTTTTCTATGGCTACACCTTC
.	TRBV14	once	TRBJ2-5	CASSQGGQETQYF	TGTGCCAGCAGCCAAGGGGGCCAAGAGACCCAGTACTTC
.	TRBV7-9	.	TRBJ2-3	CASSVLVGVTDTQYF	TGTGCCAGCAGCGTCCTAGTAGGAGTCACAGATACGCAGTATTTT
.	TRBV28	.	TRBJ1-1	CASSWTLDRSSMNTEAFF	TGTGCCAGCAGTTGGACCCTAGACAGGAGTTCTATGAACACTGAAGCTTTCTTT